The 5 T cell receptor beta chains presented below share a single source sample, sequenced in a study of T cell responses to AZD1222 COVID-19 vaccine. Some clones are missing from TCRdb's copy, which holds only in-frame ones; the method was immunoSEQ multiplex PCR. The sample holds 85,000 to 90,000 clones; approximately 91% are singletons and the top ten take around 5.8%. The sequencing used peripheral blood, collected on day 0 of AZD1222 vaccination. These TCRs come from an adult in good health.

The table lists this clone with a count of one. The genes are TRBV7-2 and TRBJ2-1; 16 bases are shared with TRBD2. Per the germline V gene, CDR1 is SGHTA and CDR2 is FQGNSA. The junction had 7 bases not matched to a gene; V was cut back by 4 bases and J by 10 bases. The CDR3 totals 16 residues. The CDR3 here is CASSSRGLAGGQEQFF. The CDR3 nucleotides read TGTGCCAGCAGCTCCCGGGGACTAGCGGGAGGGCAGGAGCAGTTCTTC.

In its sample, this clone was seen a few times. The CDR3 nucleotides are TGTGCCACCAGCGACCGGGACACCTCCTACAATGAGCAGTTCTTC. This sequence encodes CATSDRDTSYNEQFF. The rearrangement uses TRBV15 and TRBJ2-1; perhaps TRBD1 as D (6 bases). V dropped 5 bases and J dropped 0 bases, with 11 bases sitting between them. Germline V gene lookup returns CDR1 LNHNV and CDR2 YYDKDF (reference sequence). CDR3 length equals 15 residues.

This CDR3 reads CASSRTTSGRPGDEQYF. The CDR3 coding sequence is TGTGCCAGCTCACGGACTACTAGCGGGAGACCAGGGGACGAGCAGTACTTC. This chain joins TRBV18 and TRBJ2-7, with 11 positions matching TRBD2. The CDR3 spans 17 residues. Germline V gene data show CDR1 as KGHSH and CDR2 as LQKENI. J gave up 5 bases and V 4 bases, and 13 bases lay outside the gene matches.

The rearrangement joins TRBV28 to TRBJ2-7; 10 bases match TRBD1. This CDR3 is 14 amino acids long. CDR1 and CDR2 (germline): MDHEN, SYDVKM. V gave up 2 bases and J gave up 3 bases; unmatched junction bases: 1. For the CDR3, the DNA is TGTGCCAGCAGTTTAGGGGACAGGGGCTACGAGCAGTACTTC. Encoded protein: CASSLGDRGYEQYF.

This chain joins TRBV19 and TRBJ2-7, with D possibly being TRBD2 (5 bases). Trimming took 3 bases from V and 2 from J, leaving 14 bases between them. Germline CDR1 LNHDA, CDR2 SQIVND (reference sequence). This CDR3 spans 15 amino acids. Here the CDR3 reads CASSIGSSSTYEQYF. In DNA, the CDR3 is TGTGCCAGTAGTATTGGATCTAGCAGCACCTACGAGCAGTACTTC.